This T cell receptor beta chain was captured in a study of cytomegalovirus exposure and HLA in healthy donors. Broader study findings: Among TCR beta chains of equal frequency, HLA-associated ones were more clonally expanded in a later analysis.

It was with 60 Vbeta and 13 Jbeta primers that the PCR ran. Libraries were prepared by immunoSEQ multiplex PCR; TCRdb keeps only in-frame clonotypes and omits some of them. The sample gives around 90,000 clones, approximately 69% of which show up once; about 6% is in the top ten. There are 13 residues in the CDR3. Germline V gives CDR1 MNHEY, CDR2 SVGAGI. J lost 5 bases, V lost 2 bases, and 0 bases had no gene match. In regard to this clone: No antigen is known for it.

Sequencing was performed on PBMCs. The receptor was isolated from a boy aged 5-17 years in good health and CMV-seropositive. The rearrangement joins TRBV6-5 to TRBJ1-2; 9 bases line up with TRBD1. The CDR3 loop reads CASSYDRGYGYTF. In nucleotides, the CDR3 is TGTGCCAGCAGTTACGACAGGGGGTATGGCTACACCTTC.